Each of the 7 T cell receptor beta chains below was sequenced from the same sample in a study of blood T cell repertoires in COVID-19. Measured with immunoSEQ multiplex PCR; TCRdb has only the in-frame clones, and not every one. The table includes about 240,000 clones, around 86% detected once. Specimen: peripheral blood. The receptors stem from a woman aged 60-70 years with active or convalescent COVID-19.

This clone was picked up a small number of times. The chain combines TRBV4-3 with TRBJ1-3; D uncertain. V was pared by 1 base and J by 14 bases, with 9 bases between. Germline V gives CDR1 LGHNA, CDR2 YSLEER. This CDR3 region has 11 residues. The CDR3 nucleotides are TGCGCCAGCAGCCAAGGCGGATACGTATATTTT. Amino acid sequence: CASSQGGYVYF.

CDR3 nucleotide sequence: TGCGCCAGCAGCCAAGATGCAGGGAACACCGGGGAGCTGTTTTTT. Its protein is CASSQDAGNTGELFF. V is TRBV4-3 and J is TRBJ2-2, with D hard to call. V lost 0 bases and J 1 base, leaving 6 bases between the germline ends. The CDR3 covers 15 residues. Germline V gene data show CDR1 as LGHNA and CDR2 as YSLEER.

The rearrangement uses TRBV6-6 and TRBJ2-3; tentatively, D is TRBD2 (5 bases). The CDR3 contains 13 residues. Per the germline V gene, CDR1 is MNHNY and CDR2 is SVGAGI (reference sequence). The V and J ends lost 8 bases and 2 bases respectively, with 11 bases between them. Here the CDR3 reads CASRDFPTDTQYF. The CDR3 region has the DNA TGTGCCAGCCGGGATTTCCCCACAGATACGCAGTATTTT.

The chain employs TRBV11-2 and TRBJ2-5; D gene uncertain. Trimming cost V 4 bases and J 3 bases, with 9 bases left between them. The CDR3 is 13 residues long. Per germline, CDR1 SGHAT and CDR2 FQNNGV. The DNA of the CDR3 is TGTGCCAGCAGCTATTCCTTAGAAGAGACCCAGTACTTC. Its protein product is CASSYSLEETQYF.

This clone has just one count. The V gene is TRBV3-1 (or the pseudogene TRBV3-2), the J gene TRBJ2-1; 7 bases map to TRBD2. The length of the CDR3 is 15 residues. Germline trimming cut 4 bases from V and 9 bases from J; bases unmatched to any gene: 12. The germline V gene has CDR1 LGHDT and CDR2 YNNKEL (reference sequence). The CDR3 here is CASSRGGTPVSEQFF. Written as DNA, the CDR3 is TGTGCCAGCAGCCGGGGAGGGACTCCCGTATCTGAGCAGTTCTTC.

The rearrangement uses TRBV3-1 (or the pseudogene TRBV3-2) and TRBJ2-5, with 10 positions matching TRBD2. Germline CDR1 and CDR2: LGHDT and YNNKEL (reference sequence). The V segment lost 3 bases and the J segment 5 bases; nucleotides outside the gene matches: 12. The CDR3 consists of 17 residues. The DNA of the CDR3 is TGTGCCAGCAGCCAGAGGGGGAGCGGGGGGGCCTCGGAGACCCAGTACTTC. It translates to CASSQRGSGGASETQYF.

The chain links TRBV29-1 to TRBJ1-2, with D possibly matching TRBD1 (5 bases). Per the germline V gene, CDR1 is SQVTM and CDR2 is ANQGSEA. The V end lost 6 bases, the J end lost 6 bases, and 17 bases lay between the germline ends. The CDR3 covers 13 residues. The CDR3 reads CSVREGRVNGYTF. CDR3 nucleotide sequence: TGCAGCGTAAGGGAGGGGCGCGTAAATGGCTACACCTTC.